This T cell receptor (beta chain) comes out of a study of blood T cell repertoires in COVID-19. Across the whole study: The United States, Italy and Spain were the sources of the acute and convalescent COVID-19 samples. Sample material is recorded as cDNA or gDNA derived from T cells, B-cell-depleted T cells, or PBMCs.

Source study methods: Amplified reference gene primers provided the basis for estimating nucleated cell counts. Sequencing was performed with immunoSEQ multiplex PCR; in TCRdb, only in-frame clones are kept and a portion is missing. That table furnishes V, J and clone size, whereas the DNA furnished D and trimming. Of approximately 240,000 clones in the sample, around 82% were seen once. CDR1 and CDR2 from the germline V gene are MNHNS and SASEGT. Trimming pared 3 bases from V and 7 bases from J, leaving 15 bases between. The CDR3 is 15 residues long. Source material: peripheral blood. The chain is built from TRBV6-1 and TRBJ2-2, with D maybe TRBD1 (6 bases). This TCR was recovered from a woman aged 80 or older with active or convalescent COVID-19. CDR3 sequence reads: CASSERTEGVGELFF. The CDR3, as DNA: TGTGCCAGCAGTGAGAGGACAGAGGGGGTCGGGGAGCTGTTTTTT.